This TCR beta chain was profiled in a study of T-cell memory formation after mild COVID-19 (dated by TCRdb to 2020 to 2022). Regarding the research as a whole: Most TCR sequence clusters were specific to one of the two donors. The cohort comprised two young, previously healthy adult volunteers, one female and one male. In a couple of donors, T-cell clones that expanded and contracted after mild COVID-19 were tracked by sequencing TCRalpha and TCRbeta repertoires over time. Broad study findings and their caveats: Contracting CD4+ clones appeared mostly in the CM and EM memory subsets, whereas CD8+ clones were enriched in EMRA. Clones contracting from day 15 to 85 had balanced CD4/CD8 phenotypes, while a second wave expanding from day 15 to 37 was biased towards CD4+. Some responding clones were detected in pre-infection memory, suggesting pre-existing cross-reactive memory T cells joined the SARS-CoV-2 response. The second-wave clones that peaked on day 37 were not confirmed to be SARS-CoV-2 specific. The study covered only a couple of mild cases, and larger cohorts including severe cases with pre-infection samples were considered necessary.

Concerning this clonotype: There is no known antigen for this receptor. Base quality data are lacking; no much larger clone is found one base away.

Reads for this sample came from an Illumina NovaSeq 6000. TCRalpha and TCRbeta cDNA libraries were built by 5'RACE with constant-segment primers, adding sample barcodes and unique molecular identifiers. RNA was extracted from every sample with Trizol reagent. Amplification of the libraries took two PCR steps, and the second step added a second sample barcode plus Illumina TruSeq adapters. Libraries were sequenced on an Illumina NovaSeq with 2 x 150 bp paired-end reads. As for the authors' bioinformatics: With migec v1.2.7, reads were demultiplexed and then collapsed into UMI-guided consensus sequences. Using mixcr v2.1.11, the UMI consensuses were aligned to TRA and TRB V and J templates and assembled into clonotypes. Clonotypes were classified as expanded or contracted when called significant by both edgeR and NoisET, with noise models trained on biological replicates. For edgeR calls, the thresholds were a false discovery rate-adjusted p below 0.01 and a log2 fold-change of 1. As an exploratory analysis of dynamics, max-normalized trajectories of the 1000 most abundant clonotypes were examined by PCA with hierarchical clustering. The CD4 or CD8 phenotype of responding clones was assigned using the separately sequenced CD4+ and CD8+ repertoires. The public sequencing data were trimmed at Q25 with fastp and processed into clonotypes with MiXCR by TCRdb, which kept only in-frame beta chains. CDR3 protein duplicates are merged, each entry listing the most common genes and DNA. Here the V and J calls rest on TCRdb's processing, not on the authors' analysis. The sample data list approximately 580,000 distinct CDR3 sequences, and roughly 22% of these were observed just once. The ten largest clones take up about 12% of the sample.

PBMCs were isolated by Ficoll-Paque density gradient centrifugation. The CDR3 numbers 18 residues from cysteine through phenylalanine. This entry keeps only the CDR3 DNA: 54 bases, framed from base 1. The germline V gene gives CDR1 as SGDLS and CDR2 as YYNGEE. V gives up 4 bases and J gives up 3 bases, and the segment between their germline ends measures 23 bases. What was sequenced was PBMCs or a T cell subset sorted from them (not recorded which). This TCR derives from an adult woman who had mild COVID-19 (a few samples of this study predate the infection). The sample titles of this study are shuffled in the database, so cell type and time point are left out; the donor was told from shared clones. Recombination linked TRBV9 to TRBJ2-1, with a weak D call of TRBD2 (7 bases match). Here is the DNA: TGTGCCAGCAGCCCCGTTGGGGAAGGGGGGGCTATCTACAATGAGCAGTTCTTC. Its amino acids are CASSPVGEGGAIYNEQFF.